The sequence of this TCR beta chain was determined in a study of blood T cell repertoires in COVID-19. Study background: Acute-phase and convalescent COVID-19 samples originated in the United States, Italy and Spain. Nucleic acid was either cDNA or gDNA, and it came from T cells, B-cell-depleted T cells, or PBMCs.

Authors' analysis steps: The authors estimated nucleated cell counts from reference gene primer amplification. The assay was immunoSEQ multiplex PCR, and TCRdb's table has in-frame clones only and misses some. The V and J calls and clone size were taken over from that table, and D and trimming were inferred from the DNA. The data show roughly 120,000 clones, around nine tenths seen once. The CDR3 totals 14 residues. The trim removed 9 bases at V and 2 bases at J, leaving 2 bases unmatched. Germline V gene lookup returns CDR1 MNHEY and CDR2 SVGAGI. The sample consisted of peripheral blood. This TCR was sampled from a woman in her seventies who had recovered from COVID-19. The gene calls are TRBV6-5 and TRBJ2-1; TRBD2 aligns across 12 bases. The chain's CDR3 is CASRLAGAYNEQFF. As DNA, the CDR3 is TGTGCCAGTAGACTAGCGGGAGCCTACAATGAGCAGTTCTTC.